The 21 T cell receptor beta chains below all came from one sample that was sequenced in a study of blood T cell dynamics during melanoma immunotherapy. Produced via immunoSEQ multiplex PCR; TCRdb's table is partial and in-frame only. The table records 9,500 to 15,000 clones, roughly 90% of them present only once. Time point denoted: week 3, after first cycle of checkpoint inhibitor. The starting material was blood, obtained from a patient treated with checkpoint blockade. These receptors were collected from a human donor with melanoma.

This clone was found once. The chain is built from TRBV5-6 and TRBJ2-5; 7 bases fit TRBD1. Germline trimming cut 4 bases from V and 5 bases from J; bases unmatched to any gene: 8. This CDR3 is built from 14 residues. The germline V gene has CDR1 SGHDT and CDR2 YYEEEE. CDR3 residues: CASSTPQGVETQYF. The DNA of the CDR3 is TGTGCCAGCAGCACCCCGCAGGGGGTGGAGACCCAGTACTTC.

This clone was counted a single time. V is TRBV19 and J is TRBJ2-2; D not certain. The germline V and J ends were trimmed by 3 bases and 4 bases, with 9 bases remaining between them. CDR3 length: 14 amino acids. Germline CDR1 reads LNHDA; CDR2 reads SQIVND (reference sequence). CDR3 nucleotides: TGTGCCAGTAGTATCGTCCTGACCACCGGGGAGCTGTTTTTT. It specifies CASSIVLTTGELFF.

There are a few counts of this clone. The chain links TRBV29-1 to TRBJ1-1; no reliable D call. Germline-derived CDR1 and CDR2 are SQVTM and ANQGSEA. V dropped 7 bases and J dropped 1 base, with 13 bases sitting between them. This CDR3 has 13 residues. CDR3 protein: CSGWQTQNTEAFF. The DNA of the CDR3 is TGCAGCGGTTGGCAAACCCAGAACACTGAAGCTTTCTTT.

The chain is built from TRBV7-9 and TRBJ1-2, with 7 bases matching TRBD1. Germline V lookup: CDR1 SEHNR, CDR2 FQNEAQ (reference sequence). The CDR3 sequence is 14 residues long. V trimming: 7 bases; J trimming: 4 bases; junction bases outside the gene matches: 9. CDR3 nucleotides: TGTGCCAGCAATCGAGGGGGCGCGGGCTATGGCTACACCTTC. It encodes CASNRGGAGYGYTF. The variable domain in full, with the rest retrieved from reference TRBV7-9 and TRBJ1-2, is DTGVSQNPRHKITKRGQNVTFRCDPISEHNRLYWYRQTLGQGPEFLTYFQNEAQLEKSRLLSDRFSAERPKGSFSTLEIQRTEQGDSAMYLCASNRGGAGYGYTFGSGTRLTVV.

This clone has a single count. This chain joins TRBV18 and TRBJ2-7, with 7 bases aligning to TRBD1. Per germline, CDR1 KGHSH and CDR2 LQKENI. The CDR3 has 13 amino acids. V lost 5 bases to trimming and J lost 4 bases; unmatched junction nucleotides: 5. The chain's CDR3 is CASSDNRGYEQYF. DNA of the CDR3: TGTGCCAGCTCAGACAACAGGGGTTACGAGCAGTACTTC. The entire variable domain, with the rest obtained from reference TRBV18 and TRBJ2-7, is as follows: NAGVMQNPRHLVRRRGQEARLRCSPMKGHSHVYWYRQLPEEGLKFMVYLQKENIIDESGMPKERFSAEFPKEGPSILRIQQVVRGDSAAYFCASSDNRGYEQYFGPGTRLTVT.

The chain couples TRBV19 to TRBJ1-2, with D possibly TRBD1 on 5 matching bases. This CDR3 is 13 amino acids long. Trimming removed 5 bases from V and 4 bases from J, with 11 bases in between. Germline CDR1 is LNHDA and CDR2 is SQIVND (reference sequence). As DNA, the CDR3 is TGTGCCAGTAGTGTGCAGGGCGGCTATGGCTACACCTTC. Protein: CASSVQGGYGYTF.

The gene calls are TRBV5-1 and TRBJ2-2; D is perhaps TRBD1 (6 bases). V was trimmed by 3 bases and J by 1 base, leaving 7 bases between them. Germline V lookup: CDR1 SGHRS, CDR2 YFSETQ. The CDR3 is made up of 14 amino acids. CDR3 protein: CASSSQGNTGELFF. CDR3 sequence (DNA): TGCGCCAGCAGCTCACAGGGGAACACCGGGGAGCTGTTTTTT.

V is TRBV27 and J is TRBJ1-2; TRBD1 matches at 9 bases. The trim removed 3 bases at V and 5 bases at J, leaving 10 bases unmatched. This CDR3 has 16 residues. Germline-derived CDR1 and CDR2 are MNHEY and SMNVEV (reference sequence). The CDR3: CASSFSGTGLGYGYTF. As DNA, the CDR3 is TGTGCCAGCAGTTTTTCCGGGACAGGGCTAGGGTATGGCTACACCTTC.

With regard to this clone: An end of the junction does not agree with germline; a read error may underlie this. V gene TRBV20-1 combines with J gene TRBJ2-7, with D perhaps matching TRBD1 (5 bases). The CDR3 loop spans 11 amino acids. From germline, CDR1 is DFQATT and CDR2 SNEGSKA (reference sequence). The CDR3 coding sequence is TGCAGTGCTAGAGATGGGGCCAGGGTTCACTTC. Translating gives CSARDGARVHF.

This clone was seen a handful of times. The V call is TRBV5-1, the J call TRBJ2-3; tentatively, D is TRBD1 (6 bases). Germline values: CDR1 SGHRS, CDR2 YFSETQ. This CDR3 has 15 amino acids. Trimming shortened V by 1 base and J by 2 bases, and 11 bases separated the two germline ends. This CDR3 reads CASSLTGPHTDTQYF. For the CDR3, the DNA is TGCGCCAGCAGCTTGACAGGGCCTCACACAGATACGCAGTATTTT.

This clone has a single count. The chain carries TRBV6-5 and TRBJ1-6; D remains ambiguous. Germline CDR1 MNHEY, CDR2 SVGAGI. The CDR3 length is 15 residues. The ends were cut back, 2 bases at V and 4 bases at J, with 9 bases in the middle. The CDR3 loop reads CASSYDHSYNSPLHF. The DNA of the CDR3 is TGTGCCAGCAGTTACGATCACAGTTATAATTCACCCCTCCACTTT.

The rearrangement uses TRBV14 and TRBJ1-1; D gene uncertain. The CDR3 loop spans 15 amino acids. With 1 base removed from V and 3 bases from J, the gap between germline ends came to 12 bases. Germline V CDR1 and CDR2: SGHDN, FVKESK. CDR3 bases: TGTGCCAGCAGCCAAGCAGGCCGGAGGGACACTGAAGCTTTCTTT. Encoded protein: CASSQAGRRDTEAFF.

This clone counts as medium-sized (0.01 to 0.1%). The gene calls are TRBV7-3 and TRBJ1-1; D might be TRBD1 (6 bases). There are 13 residues in the CDR3. Trimming shortened V by 5 bases and J by 2 bases, and 9 bases separated the two germline ends. Germline loops: CDR1 SGHTA, CDR2 FQGTGA. DNA of the CDR3: TGTGCCAGCAGCCCACAGGGTAACACTGAAGCTTTCTTT. Translating gives CASSPQGNTEAFF.

The chain recombines TRBV10-3 with TRBJ2-7, with 13 bases lining up with TRBD2. The V gene end was trimmed by 10 bases and the J gene end by 3 bases; junction bases not matched to a gene: 12. The germline CDR1 and CDR2 sequences are ENHRY and SYGVKD. This CDR3 contains 16 residues. The CDR3 loop reads CATSGGGTSGNYEQYF. The CDR3, as DNA: TGTGCCACGAGCGGGGGGGGGACTAGCGGGAACTACGAGCAGTACTTC.

This clone was recorded a few times. The chain employs TRBV19 and TRBJ1-2, with 8 bases that match TRBD1. Germline CDR1 LNHDA, CDR2 SQIVND (reference sequence). The CDR3 is 14 residues long. The junction had 7 bases not matched to a gene; V was cut back by 6 bases and J by 4 bases. In nucleotides, the CDR3 is TGTGCCAGTAGAGAACAGGGGGAGAGCTATGGCTACACCTTC. Its protein is CASREQGESYGYTF.

The J gene is TRBJ2-4, the V gene TRBV9; D may be TRBD1 or TRBD2 (5 bases each). Germline V lookup: CDR1 SGDLS, CDR2 YYNGEE. V gave up 4 bases and J gave up 12 bases, with 17 bases separating them. CDR3 length: 13 residues. CDR3 sequence reads: CASSPTITGTQYF. CDR3 nucleotide sequence: TGTGCCAGCAGCCCCACCATCACCGGGACTCAGTACTTC.

The rearrangement uses TRBV10-1 and TRBJ2-3; D is undetermined. Trimming shortened V by 2 bases and J by 1 base, and 4 bases separated the two germline ends. The length of the CDR3 is 13 residues. Germline values: CDR1 WNHNN, CDR2 SYGVQD (reference sequence). The CDR3 loop is CASSEAGTDTQYF. CDR3 bases: TGCGCCAGCAGTGAGGCGGGCACAGATACGCAGTATTTT.

The CDR3: CASSLASGVGTQYF. The CDR3 DNA follows: TGTGCCAGCAGCTTGGCTAGCGGGGTTGGTACGCAGTATTTT. The rearrangement uses TRBV5-5 and TRBJ2-3; 9 nucleotides agree with TRBD2. The CDR3 contains 14 residues. CDR1 SGHKS and CDR2 YYEKEE come from the germline V gene (reference sequence). The junction had 4 bases not matched to a gene; V was cut back by 0 bases and J by 8 bases.

This chain joins TRBV4-1 and TRBJ2-1; 13 nucleotides match TRBD2. The CDR3 has 16 amino acids. The V segment lost 4 bases and the J segment 8 bases; nucleotides outside the gene matches: 8. Germline CDR1 MGHRA, CDR2 YSYEKL. The CDR3 DNA reads as TGCGCCAGCAGCCGCCTACTAGCGGGAGGGGAACATGAGCAGTTCTTC. Amino acids: CASSRLLAGGEHEQFF.

The genes are TRBV6-5 and TRBJ2-1, with 7 bases matching TRBD1. Germline assignment: CDR1 MNHEY and CDR2 SVGAGI. The CDR3 is 15 residues long. Losses at the gene ends were 5 bases for V and 4 bases for J; bases not matched to a gene: 8. The DNA for the CDR3 is TGTGCCAGCAGTCAACCGGGACAGCTATACAATGAGCAGTTCTTC. It encodes CASSQPGQLYNEQFF.

The chain joins TRBV18 to TRBJ2-5; tentative D call: TRBD2 (6 bases). This CDR3 has 15 residues. Trimming stripped 3 bases from V and 5 bases from J, with 16 bases between. Germline loops: CDR1 KGHSH, CDR2 LQKENI. CDR3 sequence reads: CASSPIKGGDETQYF. The CDR3 DNA follows: TGTGCCAGCTCACCGATCAAGGGAGGAGACGAGACCCAGTACTTC. Full variable domain (missing parts from reference TRBV18 and TRBJ2-5): NAGVMQNPRHLVRRRGQEARLRCSPMKGHSHVYWYRQLPEEGLKFMVYLQKENIIDESGMPKERFSAEFPKEGPSILRIQQVVRGDSAAYFCASSPIKGGDETQYFGPGTRLLVL.